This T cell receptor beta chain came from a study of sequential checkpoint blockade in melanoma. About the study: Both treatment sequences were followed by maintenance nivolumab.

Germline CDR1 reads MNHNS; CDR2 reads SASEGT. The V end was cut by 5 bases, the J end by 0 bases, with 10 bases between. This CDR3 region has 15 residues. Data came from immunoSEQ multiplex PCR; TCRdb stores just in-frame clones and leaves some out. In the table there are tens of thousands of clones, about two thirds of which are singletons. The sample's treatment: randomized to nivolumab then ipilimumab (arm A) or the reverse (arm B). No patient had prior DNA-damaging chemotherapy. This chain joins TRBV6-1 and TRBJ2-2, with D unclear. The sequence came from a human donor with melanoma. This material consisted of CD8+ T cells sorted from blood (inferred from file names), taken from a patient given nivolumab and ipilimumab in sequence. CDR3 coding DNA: TGTGCCAGCAGTCCCCTTTCCTCGAACACCGGGGAGCTGTTTTTT. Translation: CASSPLSSNTGELFF.